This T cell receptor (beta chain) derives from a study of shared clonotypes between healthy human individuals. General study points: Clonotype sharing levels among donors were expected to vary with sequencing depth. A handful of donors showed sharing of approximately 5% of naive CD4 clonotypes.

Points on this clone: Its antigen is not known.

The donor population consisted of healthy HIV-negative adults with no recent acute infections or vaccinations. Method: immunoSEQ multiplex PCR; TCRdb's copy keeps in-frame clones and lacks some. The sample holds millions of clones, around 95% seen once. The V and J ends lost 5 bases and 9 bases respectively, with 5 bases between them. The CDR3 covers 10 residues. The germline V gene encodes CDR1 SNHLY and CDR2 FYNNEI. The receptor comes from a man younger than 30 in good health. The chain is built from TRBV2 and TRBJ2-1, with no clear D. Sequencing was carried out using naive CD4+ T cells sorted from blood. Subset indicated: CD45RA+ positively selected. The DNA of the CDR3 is TGTGCCAGCAGTCTATCTGAGCAGTTCTTC. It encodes CASSLSEQFF.